This is a list of T cell receptor beta chains from one sample in a study of T-cell memory formation after mild COVID-19. From the 5' RACE reads, TCRdb called clonotypes with MiXCR, one entry per CDR3 protein. The sample carries about 190,000 distinct CDR3 sequences, around 30% recorded once. Sequencing was done on a sample of PBMCs or a T cell subset sorted from them (not recorded which). Source of these receptors: an adult woman who had mild COVID-19 (a few samples of this study predate the infection). Cell type and time point are not known. Both conserved end residues are part of each CDR3.

v_call,cdr3_aa
TRBV6-5,CASSRYLNPTEAFF
TRBV7-9,CASSLGGGSGSEQFF
TRBV7-6,CASSFLGDRDNQETQYF
TRBV28,CASSLRASWPGEQYF
TRBV14,CASSQYPTGPFYEQYF
TRBV12-3/TRBV12-4,CASRSNGAGNTIYF
TRBV15,CATSRDPVDTQYF
TRBV27,CASSFFRTTDEQYF
TRBV6-5,CASSRQINTEAFF
TRBV9,CASSTLSRGNEQFF
TRBV5-1,CASSLWGSTGELFF
TRBV12-5,CASGLVWDPTSGRRGTGELFF
TRBV6-2/TRBV6-3,CASSSGQDETDTQYF